One T cell receptor beta chain is described in this entry. V gave up 0 bases and J gave up 0 bases, with 11 bases separating them. CDR3 length: 17 residues. CDR1 is LGHNA, CDR2 YSLEER, per germline. The data belong to a study of blood T cell repertoires in COVID-19. The wider study: COVID-19 samples collected from the United States, Italy and Spain covered acute and convalescent phases. From T cells, B-cell-depleted T cells, or PBMCs came the material, which was cDNA or gDNA.

Original processing methods: Amplified reference gene primers provided the basis for estimating nucleated cell counts. Sequencing was performed with immunoSEQ multiplex PCR; in TCRdb, only in-frame clones are kept and a portion is missing. The D gene and trimming were derived from the DNA, and the V and J assignments and clone size from that table. The repertoire holds about 70,000 clones, with around 83% as singletons. This chain connects TRBV4-3 to TRBJ1-4, with D possibly TRBD1 on 6 matching bases. This TCR was sampled from a man between 70 and 80 years old with active COVID-19. Sequenced sample: peripheral blood. The chain's CDR3 is CASSQDGDIATNEKLFF. The DNA of the CDR3 is TGCGCCAGCAGCCAAGATGGGGACATTGCAACTAATGAAAAACTGTTTTTT.